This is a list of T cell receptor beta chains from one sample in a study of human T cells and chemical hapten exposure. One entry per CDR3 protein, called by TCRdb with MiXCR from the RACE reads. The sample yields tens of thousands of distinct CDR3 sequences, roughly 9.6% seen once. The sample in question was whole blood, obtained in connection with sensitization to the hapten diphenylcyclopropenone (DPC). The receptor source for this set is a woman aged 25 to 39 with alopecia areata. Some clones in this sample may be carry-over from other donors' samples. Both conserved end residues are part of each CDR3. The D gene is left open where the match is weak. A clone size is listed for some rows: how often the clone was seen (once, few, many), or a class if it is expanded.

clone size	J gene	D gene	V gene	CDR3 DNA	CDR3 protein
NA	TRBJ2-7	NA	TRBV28	TGTGCCAGCTCCCAGGACTCCTACGAGCAGTACTTC	CASSQDSYEQYF
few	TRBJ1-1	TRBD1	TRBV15	TGTGCCACCAGCAGAGATTTCGGGACAGGGATGACTGAAGCTTTCTTT	CATSRDFGTGMTEAFF
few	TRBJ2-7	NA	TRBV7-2	TGTGCCAGCAGCTTGGGCCCCCACGAGCAGTACTTC	CASSLGPHEQYF
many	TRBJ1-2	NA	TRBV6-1	TGTGCCAGCAGTGATGGACTGCCCGAGCGGGGCTACACCTTC	CASSDGLPERGYTF
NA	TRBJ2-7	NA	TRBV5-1	TGCGCCAGCAGCTTGTCTCCGGCGGGGCTCAGGGGACCCTACGAGCAGTACTTC	CASSLSPAGLRGPYEQYF
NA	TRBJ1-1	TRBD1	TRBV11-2	TGTGCCAGCAGCCCCGGGGACAGCACGAACACTGAAGCTTTCTTT	CASSPGDSTNTEAFF
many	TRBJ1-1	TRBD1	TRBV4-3	TGCGCCAGCAGCCAAGATATAACCAGGACAGGGTTCACTGAAGCTTTCTTT	CASSQDITRTGFTEAFF
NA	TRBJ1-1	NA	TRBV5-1	TGCGCCAGCAGCTTGCTCGTGCAGGGGAACACTGAAGCTTTCTTT	CASSLLVQGNTEAFF
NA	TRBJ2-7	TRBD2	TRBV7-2	TGTGCCAGCAGCTTAGTGGTAGCGGGGGGCGAGCAGTACTTC	CASSLVVAGGEQYF
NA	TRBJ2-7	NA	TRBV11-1	TGTGCCAGCAGCTTAGGTCGCGGGACCTACGAGCAGTACTTC	CASSLGRGTYEQYF
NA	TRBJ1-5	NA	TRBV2	TGTGCCAGCAGTTCACCCGACTACCAGCATTTT	CASSSPDYQHF